This paragraph reports one TCR beta chain. Its matching antigen is unknown. This entry comes from a study of cytomegalovirus exposure and HLA in healthy donors. Overall study results and limits: Altogether, some 160 TCR beta chains were recorded as cytomegalovirus-associated. The authors confirmed in vitro that a few CMV-associated chains were specific for CMV antigens. Analysis was performed later, and it showed HLA-associated TCR beta chains to be more clonally expanded than equally common others.

Per germline, CDR1 SGHDT and CDR2 YYEEEE. There are 12 residues in the CDR3. The PCR used 60 Vbeta and 13 Jbeta primers. Measured with immunoSEQ multiplex PCR; TCRdb has only the in-frame clones, and not every one. The profile shows over 200,000 clones, 70% of them singletons. The V call is TRBV5-6, the J call TRBJ2-5; D remains unclear. Matching the DNA end better, TRBJ2-7 makes the J call doubtful. Sequencing was performed on PBMCs. The sequence came from a man aged 35 to 55 in good health and CMV-seropositive. CDR3 in DNA: TGTGCCAGCAGCTCGGGTTTCTACGAGCAGTACTTC. The encoded protein is CASSSGFYEQYF.